A selection of T cell receptor beta chains follows, all from one sample in a study of Ad26.COV2.S vaccination and SARS-CoV-2 variants. Measured with immunoSEQ multiplex PCR; TCRdb has only the in-frame clones, and not every one. The profile shows a few hundred thousand clones, around four fifths of them singletons. The sequenced sample was peripheral blood, obtained in a trial of Ad26.COV2.S vaccine versus placebo. All receptors derive from a person between 18 and 65 years old who received the Ad26.COV2.S COVID-19 vaccine or a placebo. Each CDR3 is given with its conserved first and last residue. The D gene is left open where the match is weak. Part of the rows lack a size; the others show once, few, many or a class for expanded clones.

j_gene: TRBJ2-2; abundance: once; d_gene: TRBD1; v_gene: TRBV2; CDR3aa: CASSRGQGNTGELFF; CDR3nt: TGTGCCAGCAGTCGGGGACAGGGGAACACCGGGGAGCTGTTTTTT
j_gene: TRBJ2-5; abundance: NA; d_gene: NA; v_gene: TRBV11-3; CDR3aa: CASSLLLAQETQYF; CDR3nt: TGTGCCAGCAGCTTATTACTGGCCCAAGAGACCCAGTACTTC
j_gene: TRBJ2-7; abundance: NA; d_gene: TRBD1; v_gene: TRBV5-6; CDR3aa: CASSWGQGEQYF; CDR3nt: TGTGCCAGCAGCTGGGGACAGGGCGAGCAGTACTTC
j_gene: TRBJ1-1; abundance: NA; d_gene: NA; v_gene: TRBV6-5; CDR3aa: CASSYSPWALNTEAFF; CDR3nt: TGTGCCAGCAGTTACTCTCCTTGGGCCCTGAACACTGAAGCTTTCTTT
j_gene: TRBJ2-7; abundance: NA; d_gene: TRBD2; v_gene: TRBV6-1; CDR3aa: CASSEFAGAAYEQYF; CDR3nt: TGTGCCAGCAGTGAATTTGCGGGAGCGGCCTACGAGCAGTACTTC
j_gene: TRBJ2-1; abundance: once; d_gene: NA; v_gene: TRBV4-1; CDR3aa: CASSQDRLEQFF; CDR3nt: TGCGCCAGCAGCCAAGATAGGCTAGAGCAGTTCTTC
j_gene: TRBJ1-6; abundance: NA; d_gene: TRBD1; v_gene: TRBV4-2; CDR3aa: CASSYGTGVSNSPLHF; CDR3nt: TGTGCCAGCAGTTACGGGACAGGGGTATCTAATTCACCCCTCCACTTT
j_gene: TRBJ2-1; abundance: NA; d_gene: NA; v_gene: TRBV29-1; CDR3aa: CSVGSMGSLNEQFF; CDR3nt: TGCAGCGTTGGGTCTATGGGGAGCCTCAATGAGCAGTTCTTC
j_gene: TRBJ2-2; abundance: NA; d_gene: NA; v_gene: TRBV14; CDR3aa: CASSLLANTGELFF; CDR3nt: TGTGCCAGCAGCCTACTGGCCAACACCGGGGAGCTGTTTTTT
j_gene: TRBJ2-7; abundance: once; d_gene: NA; v_gene: TRBV7-9; CDR3aa: CASSLRDSYEQYF; CDR3nt: TGTGCCAGCAGCTTAAGAGACTCCTACGAGCAGTACTTC
j_gene: TRBJ2-3; abundance: once; d_gene: TRBD2; v_gene: TRBV15; CDR3aa: CATSNTLLAGYTDTQYF; CDR3nt: TGTGCCACCAGCAATACCCTACTAGCGGGGTACACAGATACGCAGTATTTT
j_gene: TRBJ2-5; abundance: NA; d_gene: TRBD2; v_gene: TRBV27; CDR3aa: CASSLRSSGGAGETQYF; CDR3nt: TGTGCCAGCAGTTTAAGGTCTAGCGGGGGGGCAGGAGAGACCCAGTACTTC
j_gene: TRBJ2-3; abundance: once; d_gene: NA; v_gene: TRBV18; CDR3aa: CASSPPMADTQYF; CDR3nt: TGTGCCAGCTCACCACCTATGGCTGATACGCAGTATTTT
j_gene: TRBJ2-3; abundance: NA; d_gene: NA; v_gene: TRBV24-1; CDR3aa: CATSVRATDTQYF; CDR3nt: TGTGCCACCAGTGTTAGAGCCACAGATACGCAGTATTTT
j_gene: TRBJ2-7; abundance: NA; d_gene: NA; v_gene: TRBV5-6; CDR3aa: CASSFGAGQYF; CDR3nt: TGTGCCAGCAGCTTCGGAGCCGGGCAGTACTTC
j_gene: TRBJ1-1; abundance: NA; d_gene: NA; v_gene: TRBV19; CDR3aa: CASSIYQDTEAFF; CDR3nt: TGTGCCAGTAGTATCTATCAAGACACTGAAGCTTTCTTT
j_gene: TRBJ2-2; abundance: NA; d_gene: TRBD2; v_gene: TRBV6-5; CDR3aa: CASRPSGRELFF; CDR3nt: TGTGCCAGCAGGCCTAGCGGGAGGGAGCTGTTTTTT
j_gene: TRBJ2-3; abundance: NA; d_gene: TRBD2; v_gene: TRBV4-1; CDR3aa: CASSQGPGRGTDTQYF; CDR3nt: TGCGCCAGCAGCCAAGGGCCGGGGAGGGGCACAGATACGCAGTATTTT
j_gene: TRBJ1-2; abundance: NA; d_gene: NA; v_gene: TRBV27; CDR3aa: CASASLMAGYTF; CDR3nt: TGTGCCAGCGCTTCCCTCATGGCTGGGTACACCTTC
j_gene: TRBJ1-3; abundance: NA; d_gene: NA; v_gene: TRBV10-2; CDR3aa: CASSDNSVGKFRAGGNTIYF; CDR3nt: TGCGCCAGCAGTGACAACAGTGTAGGCAAATTCCGTGCTGGGGGAAACACCATATATTTT
j_gene: TRBJ2-2; abundance: NA; d_gene: NA; v_gene: TRBV19; CDR3aa: CASTRTTTGELFF; CDR3nt: TGTGCCAGTACCCGGACAACCACCGGGGAGCTGTTTTTT
j_gene: TRBJ2-7; abundance: NA; d_gene: NA; v_gene: TRBV30; CDR3aa: CAWTEMRRGYEQYF; CDR3nt: TGTGCCTGGACTGAAATGAGGCGGGGCTACGAGCAGTACTTC
j_gene: TRBJ2-3; abundance: once; d_gene: NA; v_gene: TRBV27; CDR3aa: CASSQGTDTQYF; CDR3nt: TGTGCCAGCAGTCAAGGCACAGATACGCAGTATTTT
j_gene: TRBJ1-2; abundance: NA; d_gene: NA; v_gene: TRBV6-6; CDR3aa: CASSSVIANYGYTF; CDR3nt: TGTGCCAGCAGTTCCGTAATTGCTAACTATGGCTACACCTTC
j_gene: TRBJ1-2; abundance: NA; d_gene: NA; v_gene: TRBV29-1; CDR3aa: CSVFGGSQDGYTF; CDR3nt: TGCAGCGTTTTTGGCGGGTCACAGGATGGCTACACCTTC
j_gene: TRBJ1-2; abundance: NA; d_gene: TRBD1; v_gene: TRBV28; CDR3aa: CASTAGGGVRDYGYTF; CDR3nt: TGTGCCAGCACCGCGGGAGGGGGCGTAAGGGACTATGGCTACACCTTC
j_gene: TRBJ2-6; abundance: NA; d_gene: NA; v_gene: TRBV5-1; CDR3aa: CASSFLPGTGANVLTF; CDR3nt: TGCGCCAGCAGCTTTTTACCTGGGACTGGGGCCAACGTCCTGACTTTC
j_gene: TRBJ1-3; abundance: NA; d_gene: NA; v_gene: TRBV9; CDR3aa: CASSAKTVQSGNTIYF; CDR3nt: TGTGCCAGCAGCGCCAAGACAGTTCAATCAGGAAACACCATATATTTT
j_gene: TRBJ1-2; abundance: many; d_gene: NA; v_gene: TRBV27; CDR3aa: CASRNTGYGYTF; CDR3nt: TGTGCCAGCAGGAATACAGGGTACGGCTACACCTTC
j_gene: TRBJ1-1; abundance: NA; d_gene: NA; v_gene: TRBV5-1; CDR3aa: CASSRKNSVDTEAFF; CDR3nt: TGCGCCAGCAGCCGAAAGAACTCAGTGGACACTGAAGCTTTCTTT
j_gene: TRBJ2-1; abundance: few; d_gene: NA; v_gene: TRBV7-8; CDR3aa: CASSLNQLGLYNEQFF; CDR3nt: TGTGCCAGCAGCTTAAACCAGTTGGGGCTCTACAATGAGCAGTTCTTC
j_gene: TRBJ1-3; abundance: NA; d_gene: TRBD1; v_gene: TRBV5-1; CDR3aa: CASSLQGGGNTIYF; CDR3nt: TGCGCCAGCAGCTTACAGGGGGGTGGAAACACCATATATTTT
j_gene: TRBJ1-5; abundance: NA; d_gene: NA; v_gene: TRBV20-1; CDR3aa: CSASIGRASDSNQPQHF; CDR3nt: TGCAGTGCTAGTATCGGCAGGGCGTCAGATAGCAATCAGCCCCAGCATTTT
j_gene: TRBJ2-3; abundance: NA; d_gene: NA; v_gene: TRBV6-6; CDR3aa: CASSYGSSLTDTQYF; CDR3nt: TGTGCCAGCAGTTACGGGAGTTCCCTTACAGATACGCAGTATTTT
j_gene: TRBJ1-1; abundance: NA; d_gene: NA; v_gene: TRBV2; CDR3aa: CASSERDPMNTEAFF; CDR3nt: TGTGCCAGCAGTGAACGGGACCCCATGAACACTGAAGCTTTCTTT
j_gene: TRBJ2-7; abundance: NA; d_gene: TRBD1; v_gene: TRBV7-9; CDR3aa: CASSFGQGFGEQYF; CDR3nt: TGTGCCAGCAGCTTCGGACAGGGCTTTGGCGAGCAGTACTTC
j_gene: TRBJ2-2; abundance: few; d_gene: NA; v_gene: TRBV3-1/TRBV3-2; CDR3aa: CASSQEYAGELFF; CDR3nt: TGTGCCAGCAGCCAAGAGTATGCCGGGGAGCTGTTTTTT
j_gene: TRBJ2-7; abundance: few; d_gene: TRBD1; v_gene: TRBV6-6; CDR3aa: CASSRATGGREQYF; CDR3nt: TGTGCCAGCAGTCGAGCGACAGGGGGGCGGGAGCAGTACTTC
j_gene: TRBJ1-1; abundance: NA; d_gene: NA; v_gene: TRBV29-1; CDR3aa: CSVEGESGGRTEAFF; CDR3nt: TGCAGCGTTGAAGGGGAGAGCGGGGGTCGGACTGAAGCTTTCTTT
j_gene: TRBJ1-5; abundance: NA; d_gene: TRBD1; v_gene: TRBV5-8; CDR3aa: CASSPGQGTFNQPQHF; CDR3nt: TGTGCCAGCAGCCCGGGACAGGGGACCTTCAATCAGCCCCAGCATTTT
j_gene: TRBJ2-3; abundance: NA; d_gene: TRBD2; v_gene: TRBV4-2; CDR3aa: CASRLAGKTDTQYF; CDR3nt: TGTGCCAGCAGGCTAGCGGGGAAAACAGATACGCAGTATTTT
j_gene: TRBJ2-1; abundance: NA; d_gene: NA; v_gene: TRBV12-5; CDR3aa: CASVPGPPPEQFF; CDR3nt: TGTGCTAGTGTTCCGGGTCCCCCACCTGAGCAGTTCTTC
j_gene: TRBJ2-7; abundance: NA; d_gene: TRBD2; v_gene: TRBV7-9; CDR3aa: CASSLEGPGLVEEQYF; CDR3nt: TGTGCCAGCAGCTTAGAAGGGCCGGGACTAGTAGAGGAGCAGTACTTC
j_gene: TRBJ2-2; abundance: NA; d_gene: NA; v_gene: TRBV7-9; CDR3aa: CASSQWQSKTVGELFF; CDR3nt: TGTGCCAGCAGCCAGTGGCAGTCAAAGACGGTCGGGGAGCTGTTTTTT
j_gene: TRBJ2-3; abundance: NA; d_gene: TRBD2; v_gene: TRBV7-9; CDR3aa: CASSPGGRTDTQYF; CDR3nt: TGTGCCAGCAGTCCGGGGGGGCGGACAGATACGCAGTATTTT
j_gene: TRBJ2-1; abundance: NA; d_gene: TRBD1; v_gene: TRBV7-2; CDR3aa: CASSLMGQGASEQFF; CDR3nt: TGTGCCAGCAGCTTAATGGGACAGGGGGCGAGTGAGCAGTTCTTC
j_gene: TRBJ1-5; abundance: many; d_gene: NA; v_gene: TRBV12-5; CDR3aa: CASGPDQPQHF; CDR3nt: TGTGCTAGTGGTCCTGATCAGCCCCAGCATTTT
j_gene: TRBJ1-5; abundance: NA; d_gene: NA; v_gene: TRBV7-3; CDR3aa: CASSPGEGDQPQHF; CDR3nt: TGTGCCAGCAGCCCCGGGGAAGGGGATCAGCCCCAGCATTTT
j_gene: TRBJ2-4; abundance: NA; d_gene: NA; v_gene: TRBV11-2; CDR3aa: CASSKGLFLAKNIQYF; CDR3nt: TGTGCCAGCAGCAAGGGACTTTTCCTAGCCAAAAACATTCAGTACTTC
j_gene: TRBJ1-1; abundance: NA; d_gene: NA; v_gene: TRBV6-5; CDR3aa: CASSYSATGTYEAFF; CDR3nt: TGTGCCAGCAGTTACTCCGCTACAGGGACCTACGAAGCTTTCTTT